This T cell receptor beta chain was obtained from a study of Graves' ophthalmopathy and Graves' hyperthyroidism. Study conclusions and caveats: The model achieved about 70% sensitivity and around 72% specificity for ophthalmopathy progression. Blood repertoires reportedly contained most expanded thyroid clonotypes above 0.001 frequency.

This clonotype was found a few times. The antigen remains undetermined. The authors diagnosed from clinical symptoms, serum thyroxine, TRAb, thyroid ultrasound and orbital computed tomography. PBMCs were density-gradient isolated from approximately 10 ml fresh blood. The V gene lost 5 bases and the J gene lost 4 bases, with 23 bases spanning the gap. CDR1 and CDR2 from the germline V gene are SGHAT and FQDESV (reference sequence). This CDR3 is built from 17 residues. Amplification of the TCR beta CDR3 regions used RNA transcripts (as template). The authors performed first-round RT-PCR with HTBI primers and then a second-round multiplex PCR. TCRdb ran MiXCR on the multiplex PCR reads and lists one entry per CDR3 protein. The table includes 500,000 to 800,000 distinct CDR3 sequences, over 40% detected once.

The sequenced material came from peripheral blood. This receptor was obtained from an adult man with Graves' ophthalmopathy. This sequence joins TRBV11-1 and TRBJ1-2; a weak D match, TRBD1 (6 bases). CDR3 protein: CASSVDSSGARGYGYTF. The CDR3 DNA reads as TGTGCCAGCAGCGTTGATTCGTCAGGGGCGCGGGGCTATGGCTACACCTTC.